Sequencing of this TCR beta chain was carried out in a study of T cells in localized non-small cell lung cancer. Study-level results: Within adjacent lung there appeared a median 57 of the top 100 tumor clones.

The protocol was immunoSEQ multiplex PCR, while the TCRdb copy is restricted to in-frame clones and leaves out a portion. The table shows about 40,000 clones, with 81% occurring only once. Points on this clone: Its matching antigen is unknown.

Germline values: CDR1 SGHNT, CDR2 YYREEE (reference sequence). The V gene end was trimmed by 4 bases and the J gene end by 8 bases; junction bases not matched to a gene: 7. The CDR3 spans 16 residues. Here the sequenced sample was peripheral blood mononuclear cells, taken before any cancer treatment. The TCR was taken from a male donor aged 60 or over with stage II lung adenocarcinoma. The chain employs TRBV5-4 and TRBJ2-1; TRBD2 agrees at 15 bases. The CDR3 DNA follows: TGTGCCAGCAGCCGGACTAGCGGGAGGGCAGAGGATGAGCAGTTCTTC. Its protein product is CASSRTSGRAEDEQFF.